One sample yielded the 14 T cell receptor beta chains listed below, sequenced in a study of technical replicates of blood from several donors. The table came from immunoSEQ multiplex PCR; TCRdb's copy has only in-frame clones and leaves some out. The data contain some 80,000 clones, approximately 96% of them singletons. Source material: T cells isolated from PBMCs. These receptors all come from a human donor in good health.

The J gene is TRBJ2-3, the V gene TRBV19; D is perhaps TRBD1 (5 bases). The CDR3 spans 18 residues. V lost 3 bases to trimming and J lost 2 bases, with 21 bases between them. CDR1 and CDR2 from the germline V gene are LNHDA and SQIVND (reference sequence). CDR3 DNA: TGTGCCAGTAGTATCAGGCCCCCCAGGGCCCCCAACACAGATACGCAGTATTTT. The encoded protein is CASSIRPPRAPNTDTQYF. Supplemented by reference TRBV19 and TRBJ2-3, the full variable domain reads DGGITQSPKYLFRKEGQNVTLSCEQNLNHDAMYWYRQDPGQGLRLIYYSQIVNDFQKGDIAEGYSVSREKKESFPLTVTSAQKNPTAFYLCASSIRPPRAPNTDTQYFGPGTRLTVL.

This chain links TRBV28 with TRBJ2-7; possibly TRBD2 for D (6 bases). V lost 6 bases, J lost 1 base, and 16 bases lay in between. Germline CDR1 reads MDHEN; CDR2 reads SYDVKM. The CDR3 contains 15 residues. The chain's CDR3 is CASSPVGGGSYEQYF. The CDR3 bases are TGTGCCAGCAGCCCCGTCGGTGGGGGGTCCTACGAGCAGTACTTC.

The chain uses TRBV6-5 and TRBJ2-4; D ambiguous. Germline V lookup: CDR1 MNHEY, CDR2 SVGAGI. This CDR3 has 15 amino acids. Trimming removed 4 bases at V and 0 bases at J, with 10 bases between. Written as DNA, the CDR3 is TGTGCCAGCAGTTCGAGCCTTAAAGCCAAAAACATTCAGTACTTC. This translates into CASSSSLKAKNIQYF.

The J gene is TRBJ2-7, the V gene TRBV2; 7 positions agree with TRBD2. Trimming at V came to 5 bases and at J to 2 bases, leaving 3 bases not matched to a gene. The CDR3 contains 13 residues. CDR1 and CDR2 from the germline V gene are SNHLY and FYNNEI. The CDR3 sequence: CASSFAGAYEQYF. Here the CDR3 DNA reads TGTGCCAGCAGTTTCGCGGGAGCCTACGAGCAGTACTTC.

The chain uses TRBV2 and TRBJ2-1, with 9 positions matching TRBD1. Trimming took 6 bases from V and 3 from J; bases not matched to a gene: 9. From germline, CDR1 is SNHLY and CDR2 FYNNEI. The CDR3 length is 16 residues. This CDR3 reads CASSPLGTGIYNEQFF. The DNA for the CDR3 is TGTGCCAGCAGCCCCTTAGGGACAGGGATCTACAATGAGCAGTTCTTC.

The V call is TRBV7-6, the J call TRBJ2-3; tentative D call: TRBD2 (5 bases). The germline V and J ends were trimmed by 2 bases and 3 bases, with 18 bases remaining between them. There are 17 residues in the CDR3. CDR1 is SGHVS and CDR2 is FNYEAQ in the germline V gene. CDR3 sequence (DNA): TGTGCCAGCAGCTTAACCATAGGGAGAAGTTTGACAGATACGCAGTATTTT. Translated, it gives CASSLTIGRSLTDTQYF.

This rearrangement joins TRBV4-2 to TRBJ2-5; no clear D. Germline V gene lookup returns CDR1 LGHNA and CDR2 YNFKEQ. V was trimmed by 0 bases and J by 9 bases, leaving 8 bases between them. The CDR3 covers 12 residues. Written as DNA, the CDR3 is TGTGCCAGCAGCCAAGATCGTGAGGCCCAGTACTTC. Amino acids: CASSQDREAQYF.

The chain joins TRBV5-4 to TRBJ1-1; 8 bases align to TRBD1. The CDR3 totals 15 residues. V shed 3 bases, J shed 9 bases, and the junction held 13 bases outside the gene matches. The germline gives CDR1 SGHNT, CDR2 YYREEE (reference sequence). The CDR3 sequence: CASSSALTGGQKAFF. CDR3 sequence (DNA): TGTGCCAGCAGCTCAGCCCTTACAGGGGGGCAAAAAGCTTTCTTT.

This chain links TRBV19 with TRBJ1-1, with D possibly matching TRBD1 (5 bases). Trimming stripped 3 bases from V and 0 bases from J, with 17 bases between. The germline gives CDR1 LNHDA, CDR2 SQIVND (reference sequence). CDR3 length: 17 amino acids. The CDR3 reads CASSIGRLRGVNTEAFF. The CDR3 nucleotides are TGTGCCAGTAGTATTGGCAGGCTGCGGGGGGTGAACACTGAAGCTTTCTTT.

The V call is TRBV29-1, the J call TRBJ1-5, with D possibly matching TRBD1 (5 bases). Germline CDR1 is SQVTM and CDR2 is ANQGSEA. CDR3 size: 13 residues. Trimming pared 6 bases from V and 9 bases from J, leaving 18 bases between. In DNA form, the CDR3 reads TGCAGCGTCTCAACAGACAGCGGGGGGCCCCAGCATTTT. Translation gives CSVSTDSGGPQHF. Drawing the rest from reference TRBV29-1 and TRBJ1-5, the complete variable domain is SAVISQKPSRDICQRGTSLTIQCQVDSQVTMMFWYRQQPGQSLTLIATANQGSEATYESGFVIDKFPISRPNLTFSTLTVSNMSPEDSSIYLCSVSTDSGGPQHFGDGTRLSIL.

The V call is TRBV11-2, the J call TRBJ2-1; D may be TRBD1 (5 bases). CDR1 and CDR2 from the germline V gene are SGHAT and FQNNGV. With 0 bases removed from V and 4 bases from J, the gap between germline ends came to 10 bases. The CDR3 sequence is 15 residues long. The CDR3 is CASSLEGQYYNEQFF. The CDR3 DNA reads TGTGCCAGCAGCTTAGAGGGGCAGTATTACAATGAGCAGTTCTTC.

The J gene is TRBJ2-7, the V gene TRBV5-1; 10 nucleotides line up with TRBD2. V lost 2 bases and J lost 2; bases outside the gene matches: 1. From germline, CDR1 is SGHRS and CDR2 YFSETQ. CDR3 length equals 14 residues. CDR3 protein: CASSFGLAAYEQYF. CDR3 DNA: TGCGCCAGCAGCTTCGGACTAGCGGCCTACGAGCAGTACTTC.

The chain uses TRBV27 and TRBJ2-5; a weak D match, TRBD1 (6 bases). Per the germline V gene, CDR1 is MNHEY and CDR2 is SMNVEV (reference sequence). The V and J ends lost 4 bases and 4 bases respectively, with 16 bases between them. The CDR3 extends over 15 amino acids. The CDR3 sequence is CASSSQDRRTETQYF. CDR3 coding DNA: TGTGCCAGCAGTTCTCAAGACAGGAGAACAGAGACCCAGTACTTC.

The CDR3 nucleotides are TGTGCCAGCAGAGACAGCTTTTACGAGCAGTACTTC. Its protein is CASRDSFYEQYF. The genes are TRBV28 and TRBJ2-7; possibly TRBD1 for D (5 bases). Trimming removed 6 bases from V and 4 bases from J, with 10 bases in between. This CDR3 region has 12 residues. Germline assignment: CDR1 MDHEN and CDR2 SYDVKM.